This TCR beta chain came from a study of T cell repertoires in cytomegalovirus infection. Study findings and constraints: The ex vivo response was dominated by HLA-C-restricted CMV-specific TCR beta clonotypes.

This clonotype was seen more than once but under ten times. The target antigen is unknown. TCRdb fed the reads into MiXCR, producing one record per CDR3 protein. The sample has about 740,000 distinct CDR3 sequences, about a third seen once. The V end lost 8 bases, the J end lost 0 bases, and 17 bases lay between the germline ends. The CDR3 consists of 15 residues. Germline V gene lookup returns CDR1 MNHEY and CDR2 SMNVEV (reference sequence). The chain has TRBV27 and TRBJ2-7; possibly TRBD1 or TRBD2 for D (5 bases each). The sequence came from a human donor in good health (CMV status not recorded). Some clones in this sample may be carry-over from other donors' samples. Material: PBMCs. CDR3 nucleotides: TGTGCCAGCCGGTCTTTAGGGGACGGCTCCTACGAGCAGTACTTC. This codes for CASRSLGDGSYEQYF.